The 6 T cell receptor beta chains given below trace back to one sample, sequenced in a study of T-cell reconstitution after alpha-beta-depleted transplantation in children. Construction of the TCRbeta library involved unique molecular identifiers. TCRdb analysed the PCR reads with MiXCR anew, one entry per CDR3 protein. The sample has hundreds of thousands of distinct CDR3 sequences; approximately 17% are singletons. Here the sequenced sample was PBMCs from the stem cell graft donor, taken from the stem cell graft. These receptors came from a human donor who donated a stem cell graft to a child with acute myeloid leukemia.

Many counts were recorded for this clonotype. The chain carries TRBV20-1 and TRBJ1-1, with D maybe TRBD1 (6 bases). The CDR3 runs to 17 residues. From germline, CDR1 is DFQATT and CDR2 SNEGSKA (reference sequence). Trimming removed 0 bases at V and 2 bases at J, with 19 bases between. The CDR3 here is CSARDLGGSSANTEAFF. The CDR3 nucleotides read TGCAGTGCTAGAGATCTTGGGGGCAGCTCGGCCAACACTGAAGCTTTCTTT.

The table lists this clonotype with many counts. V and J are TRBV29-1 and TRBJ2-2, with 7 positions matching TRBD1. The CDR3 runs to 13 residues. The ends lost 6 bases at V and 7 bases at J; junction bases unmatched: 8. Germline lookup yields CDR1 SQVTM and CDR2 ANQGSEA. The CDR3, as DNA: TGCAGCGTCTTGAAAGGGACAGTCGGGGAGCTGTTTTTT. Its translation is CSVLKGTVGELFF.

This clonotype was recorded many times. This rearrangement joins TRBV20-1 to TRBJ1-3; D is ambiguous. The CDR3 totals 13 residues. Germline CDR1 is DFQATT and CDR2 is SNEGSKA (reference sequence). With 0 bases removed from V and 5 bases from J, the gap between germline ends came to 8 bases. The CDR3 nucleotides read TGCAGTGCTAGAGAAGGGTTAAGAAACACCATATATTTT. Amino acids: CSAREGLRNTIYF.

The chain joins TRBV13 to TRBJ2-7; 8 nucleotides line up with TRBD1. The CDR3 is 15 residues long. Trimming cost V 5 bases and J 4 bases; bases outside gene matches: 10. Germline values: CDR1 PRHDT, CDR2 FYEKMQ (reference sequence). The CDR3 reads CASSPIGQGGYEQYV. As DNA, the CDR3 is TGTGCCAGCAGCCCAATAGGACAGGGCGGGTACGAGCAGTACGTC.

This rearrangement joins TRBV25-1 to TRBJ1-1, with 7 bases identical to TRBD1. V was pared by 6 bases and J by 4 bases, with 11 bases of the junction left unmatched. CDR3 length: 15 amino acids. Germline V gene data show CDR1 as MGHDK and CDR2 as SYGVNS. In DNA, the CDR3 is TGTGCCAGCAGGCCCGATAAGGGGGCGGGCACTGAAGCTTTCTTT. Its translation is CASRPDKGAGTEAFF. Variable domain in full (rest from reference TRBV25-1 and TRBJ1-1): EADIYQTPRYLVIGTGKKITLECSQTMGHDKMYWYQQDPGMELHLIHYSYGVNSTEKGDLSSESTVSRIRTEHFPLTLESARPSHTSQYLCASRPDKGAGTEAFFGQGTRLTVV.

This clonotype came up a few times. This chain links TRBV6-1 with TRBJ2-1; possibly TRBD1 or TRBD2 for D (5 bases each). The germline V gene has CDR1 MNHNS and CDR2 SASEGT. Trimming shortened V by 6 bases and J by 4 bases, and 19 bases separated the two germline ends. The CDR3 is 16 amino acids. The CDR3 bases are TGTGCCAGCAGATCTCCGGAACAGGACTTTTACAATGAGCAGTTCTTC. It codes for CASRSPEQDFYNEQFF.